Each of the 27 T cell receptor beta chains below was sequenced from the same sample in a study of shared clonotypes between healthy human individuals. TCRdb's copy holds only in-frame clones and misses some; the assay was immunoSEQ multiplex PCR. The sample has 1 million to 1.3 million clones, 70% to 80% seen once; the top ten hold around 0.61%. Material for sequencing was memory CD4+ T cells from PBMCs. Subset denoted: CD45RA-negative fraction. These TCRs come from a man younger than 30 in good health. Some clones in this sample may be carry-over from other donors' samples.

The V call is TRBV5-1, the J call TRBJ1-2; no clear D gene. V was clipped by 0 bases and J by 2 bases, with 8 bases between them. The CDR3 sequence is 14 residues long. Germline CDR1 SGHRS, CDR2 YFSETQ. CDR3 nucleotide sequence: TGCGCCAGCAGCTTGGGCAGCGCGAACTATGGCTACACCTTC. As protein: CASSLGSANYGYTF.

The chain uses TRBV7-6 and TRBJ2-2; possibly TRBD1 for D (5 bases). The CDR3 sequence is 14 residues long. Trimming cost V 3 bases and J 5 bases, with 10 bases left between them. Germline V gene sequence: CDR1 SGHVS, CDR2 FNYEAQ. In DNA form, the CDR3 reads TGTGCCAGCAGCTTGCAGGGTTTGACCGGGGAGCTGTTTTTT. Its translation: CASSLQGLTGELFF.

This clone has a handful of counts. CDR3 residues: CASSPRGQDTGELFF. CDR3 nucleotide sequence: TGTGCCAGCTCACCCAGGGGGCAGGACACCGGGGAGCTGTTTTTT. This rearrangement joins TRBV18 to TRBJ2-2; 8 bases map to TRBD1. Looked up from germline, CDR1 is KGHSH and CDR2 is LQKENI. V was pared by 3 bases and J by 3 bases, with 3 bases of the junction left unmatched. This CDR3 is built from 15 residues.

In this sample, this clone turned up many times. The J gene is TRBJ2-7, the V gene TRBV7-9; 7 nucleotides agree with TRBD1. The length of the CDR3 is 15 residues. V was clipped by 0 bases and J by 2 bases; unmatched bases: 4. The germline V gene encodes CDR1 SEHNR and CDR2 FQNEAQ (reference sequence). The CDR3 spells CASSLALGTAYEQYF. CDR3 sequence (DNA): TGTGCCAGCAGCTTAGCGCTCGGGACAGCCTACGAGCAGTACTTC.

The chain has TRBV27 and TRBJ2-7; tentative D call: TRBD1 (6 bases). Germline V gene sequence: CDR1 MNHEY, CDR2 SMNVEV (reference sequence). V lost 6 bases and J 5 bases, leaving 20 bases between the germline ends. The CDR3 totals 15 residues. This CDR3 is CASSYRVRGWDEQYF. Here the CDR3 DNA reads TGTGCCAGCAGCTACAGGGTAAGGGGGTGGGACGAGCAGTACTTC.

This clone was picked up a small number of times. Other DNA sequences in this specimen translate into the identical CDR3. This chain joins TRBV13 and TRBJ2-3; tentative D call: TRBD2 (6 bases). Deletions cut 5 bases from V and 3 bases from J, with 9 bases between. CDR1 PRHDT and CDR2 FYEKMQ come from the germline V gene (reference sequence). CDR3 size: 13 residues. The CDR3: CASSPRGTDTQYF. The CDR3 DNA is TGTGCCAGCAGCCCACGGGGGACAGATACGCAGTATTTT. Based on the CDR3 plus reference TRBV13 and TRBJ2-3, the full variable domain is AAGVIQSPRHLIKEKRETATLKCYPIPRHDTVYWYQQGPGQDPQFLISFYEKMQSDKGSIPDRFSAQQFSDYHSELNMSSLELGDSALYFCASSPRGTDTQYFGPGTRLTVL.

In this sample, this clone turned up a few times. The CDR3: CANNKRETRSETQYF. CDR3 sequence (DNA): TGCGCCAACAATAAGCGGGAGACGAGAAGTGAAACCCAGTACTTC. V gene TRBV5-1 combines with J gene TRBJ2-5; 8 bases match TRBD2. CDR1 is SGHRS, CDR2 YFSETQ, per germline. The CDR3 has 15 residues. The V and J ends lost 9 bases and 8 bases, in that order; junction bases with no gene match: 18.

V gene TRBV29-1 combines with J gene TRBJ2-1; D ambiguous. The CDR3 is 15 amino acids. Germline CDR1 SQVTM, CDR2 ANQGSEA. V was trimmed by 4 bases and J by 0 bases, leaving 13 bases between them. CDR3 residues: CSVVGSSSSYNEQFF. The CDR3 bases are TGCAGCGTTGTCGGCAGTTCAAGCTCCTACAATGAGCAGTTCTTC.

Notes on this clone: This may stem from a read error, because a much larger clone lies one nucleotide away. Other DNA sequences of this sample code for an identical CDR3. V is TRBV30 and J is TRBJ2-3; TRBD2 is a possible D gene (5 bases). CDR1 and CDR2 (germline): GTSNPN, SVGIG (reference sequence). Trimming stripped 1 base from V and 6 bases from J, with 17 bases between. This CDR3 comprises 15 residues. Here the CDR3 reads CAWSGGLAWSDTQYF. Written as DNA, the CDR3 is TGTGCCTGGAGTGGAGGATTAGCGTGGTCTGATACGCAGTATTTT.

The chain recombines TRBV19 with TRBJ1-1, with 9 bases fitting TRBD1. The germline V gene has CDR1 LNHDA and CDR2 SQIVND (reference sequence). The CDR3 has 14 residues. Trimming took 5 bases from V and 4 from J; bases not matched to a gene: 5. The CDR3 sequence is CASSPTGGSTEAFF. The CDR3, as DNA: TGTGCCAGTAGTCCGACAGGGGGGAGCACTGAAGCTTTCTTT.

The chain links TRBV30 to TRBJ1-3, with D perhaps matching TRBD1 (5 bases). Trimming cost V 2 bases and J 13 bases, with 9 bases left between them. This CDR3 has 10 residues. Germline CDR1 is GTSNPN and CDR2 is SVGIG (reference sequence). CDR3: CAWSWDLIYF. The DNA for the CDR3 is TGTGCCTGGAGTTGGGACCTGATATATTTT.

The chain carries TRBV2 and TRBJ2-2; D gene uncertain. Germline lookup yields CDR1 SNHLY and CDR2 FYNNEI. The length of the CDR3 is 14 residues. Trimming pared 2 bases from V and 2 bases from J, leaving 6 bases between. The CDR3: CASSENRNTGELFF. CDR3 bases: TGTGCCAGCAGTGAAAACAGAAACACCGGGGAGCTGTTTTTT.

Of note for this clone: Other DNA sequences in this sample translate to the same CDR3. CDR3 in amino acids: CASREREGGNEQFF. CDR3 sequence (DNA): TGTGCCAGCAGGGAGCGGGAGGGAGGGAATGAGCAGTTCTTC. The chain couples TRBV2 to TRBJ2-1, with 10 nucleotides matching TRBD2. Germline V gene data show CDR1 as SNHLY and CDR2 as FYNNEI. The CDR3 spans 14 residues. V trimming: 6 bases; J trimming: 7 bases; junction bases outside the gene matches: 6.

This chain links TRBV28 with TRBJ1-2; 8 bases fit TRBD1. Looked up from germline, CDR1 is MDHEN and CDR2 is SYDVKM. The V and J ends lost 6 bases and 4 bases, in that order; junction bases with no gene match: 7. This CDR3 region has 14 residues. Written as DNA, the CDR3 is TGTGCCAGCAGAACGACAGGGGAGGGCTATGGCTACACCTTC. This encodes CASRTTGEGYGYTF.

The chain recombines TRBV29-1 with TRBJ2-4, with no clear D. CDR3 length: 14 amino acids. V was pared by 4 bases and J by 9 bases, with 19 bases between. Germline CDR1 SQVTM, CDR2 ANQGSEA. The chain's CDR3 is CSVVSGSVPTIQYF. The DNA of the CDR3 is TGCAGCGTTGTTTCGGGCTCTGTACCCACCATTCAGTACTTC.

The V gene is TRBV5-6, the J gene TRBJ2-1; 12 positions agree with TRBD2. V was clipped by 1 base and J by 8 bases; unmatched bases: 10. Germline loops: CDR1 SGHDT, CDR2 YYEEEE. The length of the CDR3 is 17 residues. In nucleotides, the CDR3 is TGTGCCAGCAGCTTGTCGACTAGCGGGAGCTTTTACGATGAGCAGTTCTTC. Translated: CASSLSTSGSFYDEQFF.

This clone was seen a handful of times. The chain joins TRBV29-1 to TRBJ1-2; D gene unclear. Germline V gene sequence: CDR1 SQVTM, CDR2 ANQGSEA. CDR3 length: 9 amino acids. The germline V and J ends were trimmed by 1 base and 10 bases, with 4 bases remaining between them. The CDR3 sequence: CSVEGAYTF. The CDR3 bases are TGCAGCGTTGAAGGGGCCTACACCTTC.

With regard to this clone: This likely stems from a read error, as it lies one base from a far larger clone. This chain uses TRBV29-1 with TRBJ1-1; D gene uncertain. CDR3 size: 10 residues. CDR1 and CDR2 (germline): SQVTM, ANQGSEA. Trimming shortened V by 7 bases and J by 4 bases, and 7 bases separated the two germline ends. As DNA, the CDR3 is TGCAGCGCTGTGAGCACTGAAGCTTTCTTT. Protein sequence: CSAVSTEAFF.

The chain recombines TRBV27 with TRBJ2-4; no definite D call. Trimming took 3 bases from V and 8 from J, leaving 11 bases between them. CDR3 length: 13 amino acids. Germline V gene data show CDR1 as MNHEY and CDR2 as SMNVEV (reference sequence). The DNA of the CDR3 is TGTGCCAGCAGTTTGGTAGTCCGGGACATTCAGTACTTC. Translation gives CASSLVVRDIQYF.

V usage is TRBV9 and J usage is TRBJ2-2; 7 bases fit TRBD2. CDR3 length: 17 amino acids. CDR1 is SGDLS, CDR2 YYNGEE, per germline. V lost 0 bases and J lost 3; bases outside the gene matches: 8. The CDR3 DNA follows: TGTGCCAGCAGCGTAGCTACGAGCGGGGCTTACACCGGGGAGCTGTTTTTT. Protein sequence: CASSVATSGAYTGELFF.

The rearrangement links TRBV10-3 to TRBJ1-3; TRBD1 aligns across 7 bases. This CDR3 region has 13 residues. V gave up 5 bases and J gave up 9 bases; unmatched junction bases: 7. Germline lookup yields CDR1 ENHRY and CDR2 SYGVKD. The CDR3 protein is CAISPQGSSTIYF. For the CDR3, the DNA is TGTGCCATCAGTCCACAGGGGTCAAGCACCATATATTTT.

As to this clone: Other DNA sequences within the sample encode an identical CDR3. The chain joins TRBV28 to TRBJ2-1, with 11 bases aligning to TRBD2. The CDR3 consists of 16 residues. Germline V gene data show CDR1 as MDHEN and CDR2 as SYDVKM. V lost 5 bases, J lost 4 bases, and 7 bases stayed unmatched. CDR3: CASSPGTSGAYNEQFF. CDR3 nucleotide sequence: TGTGCCAGCAGTCCGGGGACTAGCGGAGCATACAATGAGCAGTTCTTC.

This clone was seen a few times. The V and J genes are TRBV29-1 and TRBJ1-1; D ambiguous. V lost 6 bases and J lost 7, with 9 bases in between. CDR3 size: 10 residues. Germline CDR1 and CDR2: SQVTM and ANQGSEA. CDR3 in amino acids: CSVGSLEAFF. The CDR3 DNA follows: TGCAGCGTCGGCTCTCTTGAAGCTTTCTTT.

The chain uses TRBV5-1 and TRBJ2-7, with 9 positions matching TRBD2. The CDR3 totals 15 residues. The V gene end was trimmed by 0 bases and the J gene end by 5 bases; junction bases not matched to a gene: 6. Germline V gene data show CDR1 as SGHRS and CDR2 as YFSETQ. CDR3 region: CASSLVVAGADEQYF. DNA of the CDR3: TGCGCCAGCAGCTTGGTGGTAGCGGGAGCAGACGAGCAGTACTTC.

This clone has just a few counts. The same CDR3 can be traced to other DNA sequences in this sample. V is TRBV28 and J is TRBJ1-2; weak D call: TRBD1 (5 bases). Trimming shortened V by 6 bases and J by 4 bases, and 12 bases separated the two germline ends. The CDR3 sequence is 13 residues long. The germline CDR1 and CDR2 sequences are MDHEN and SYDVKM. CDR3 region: CASSLRGTYGYTF. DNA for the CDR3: TGTGCCAGCAGCCTTCGGGGCACCTATGGCTACACCTTC.

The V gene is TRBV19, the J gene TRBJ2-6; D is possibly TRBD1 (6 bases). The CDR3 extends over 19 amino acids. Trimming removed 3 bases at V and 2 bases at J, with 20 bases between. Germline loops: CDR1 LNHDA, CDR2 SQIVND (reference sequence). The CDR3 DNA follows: TGTGCCAGTAGTATGAAACCGGGACATGTGATTGCTGGGGCCAACGTCCTGACTTTC. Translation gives CASSMKPGHVIAGANVLTF.

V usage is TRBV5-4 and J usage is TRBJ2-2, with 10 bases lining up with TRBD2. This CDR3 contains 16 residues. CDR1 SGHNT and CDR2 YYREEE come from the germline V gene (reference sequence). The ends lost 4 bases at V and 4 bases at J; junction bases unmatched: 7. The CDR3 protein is CASSAPSGRVTGELFF. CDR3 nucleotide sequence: TGTGCCAGCAGCGCTCCTAGCGGGAGAGTCACCGGGGAGCTGTTTTTT.